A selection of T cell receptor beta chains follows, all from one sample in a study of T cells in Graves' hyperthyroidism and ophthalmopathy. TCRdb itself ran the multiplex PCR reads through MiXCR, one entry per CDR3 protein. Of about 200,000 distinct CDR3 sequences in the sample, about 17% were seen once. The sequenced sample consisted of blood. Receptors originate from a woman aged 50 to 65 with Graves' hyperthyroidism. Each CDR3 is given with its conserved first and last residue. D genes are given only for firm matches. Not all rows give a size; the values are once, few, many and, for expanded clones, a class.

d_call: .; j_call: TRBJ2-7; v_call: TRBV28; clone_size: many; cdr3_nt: TGTGCCAGCAGTAGCCTGGTCGAGCAGTACTTC; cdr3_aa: CASSSLVEQYF
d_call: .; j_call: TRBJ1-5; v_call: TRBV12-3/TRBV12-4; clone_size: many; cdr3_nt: TGTGCCAGCAGCTTATGGGACACCAATCAGCCCCAGCATTTT; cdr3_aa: CASSLWDTNQPQHF
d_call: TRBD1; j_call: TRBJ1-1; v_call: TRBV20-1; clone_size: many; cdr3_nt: TGCAGTGCTAGAGTTGGGACAGGGGCAGGGACTGAAGCTTTCTTT; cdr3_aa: CSARVGTGAGTEAFF
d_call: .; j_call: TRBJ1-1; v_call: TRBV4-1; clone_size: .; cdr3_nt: TGCGCCAGCAGCCGACGGAAGGCCAGTGAAGCTTTCTTT; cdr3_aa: CASSRRKASEAFF
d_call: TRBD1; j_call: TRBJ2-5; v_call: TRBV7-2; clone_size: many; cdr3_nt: TGTGCCAGCAGCTTAACCCTCTCCGACAGGGTCGGAGAGACCCAGTACTTC; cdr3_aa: CASSLTLSDRVGETQYF
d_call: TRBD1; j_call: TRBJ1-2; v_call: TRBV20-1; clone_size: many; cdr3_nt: TGCAGTGCTAGGCCTGGACAGGCTACTAACTATGGCTACACCTTC; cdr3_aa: CSARPGQATNYGYTF
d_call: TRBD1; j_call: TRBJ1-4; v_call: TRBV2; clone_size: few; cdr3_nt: TGTGCCAGCATGGGCAGGGGGCATGAAAAACTGTTTTTT; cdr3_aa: CASMGRGHEKLFF
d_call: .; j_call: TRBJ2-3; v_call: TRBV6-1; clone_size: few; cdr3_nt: TGTGCCAGCAGTCAAACTAGGGCCACAGATACGCAGTATTTT; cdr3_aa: CASSQTRATDTQYF
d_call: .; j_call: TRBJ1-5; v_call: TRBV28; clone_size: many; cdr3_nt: TGTGCCAGCAGTTTATGGGGAGATCAGCCCCAGCATTTT; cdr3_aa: CASSLWGDQPQHF
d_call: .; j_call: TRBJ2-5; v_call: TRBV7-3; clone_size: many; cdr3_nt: TGTGCCAGCAGCGGGGGAGGTGCAAAAGAGACCCAGTACTTC; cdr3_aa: CASSGGGAKETQYF
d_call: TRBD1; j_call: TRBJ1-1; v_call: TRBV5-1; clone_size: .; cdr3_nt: TGCGCCAGCAGCTTAAGGACAGGGCAGGTCACTGAAGCTTTCTTT; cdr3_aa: CASSLRTGQVTEAFF
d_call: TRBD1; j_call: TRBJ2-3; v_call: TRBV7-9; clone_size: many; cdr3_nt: TGTGCCAGCAGCCCGGGACAGGCCAGCACAGATACGCAGTATTTT; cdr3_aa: CASSPGQASTDTQYF
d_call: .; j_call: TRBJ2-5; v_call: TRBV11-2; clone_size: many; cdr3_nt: TGTGCCAGCAGCCCAGGGACTGTGGGGCCAGAGACCCAGTACTTC; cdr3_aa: CASSPGTVGPETQYF
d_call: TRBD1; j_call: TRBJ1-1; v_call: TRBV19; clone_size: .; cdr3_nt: TGTGCCAGTAGGAACCAGGGGGCGCGGTACCAATCTGAAGCTTTCTTT; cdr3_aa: CASRNQGARYQSEAFF
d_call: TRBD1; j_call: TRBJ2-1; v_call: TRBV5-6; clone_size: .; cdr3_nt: TGTGCCAGCAGCTTGGGGGACAGATCACAGAATGAGCAGTTCTTC; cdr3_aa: CASSLGDRSQNEQFF
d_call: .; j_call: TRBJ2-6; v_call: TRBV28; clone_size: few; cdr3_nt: TGTGCCAGCAGTTCATCCAACGGGGCCAACGTCCTGACTTTC; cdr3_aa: CASSSSNGANVLTF
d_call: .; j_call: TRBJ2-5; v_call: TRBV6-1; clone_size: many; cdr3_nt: TGTGCCAGCAGTTATACGCGGAACCAAGAGACCCAGTACTTC; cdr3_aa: CASSYTRNQETQYF
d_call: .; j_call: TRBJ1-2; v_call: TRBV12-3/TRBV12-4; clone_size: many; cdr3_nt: TGTGCCAGCAGCCTCATGAGTGGCTACACCTTC; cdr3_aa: CASSLMSGYTF
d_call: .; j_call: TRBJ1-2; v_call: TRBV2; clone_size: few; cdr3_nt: TGTGCCAGCAGAACTACAGGAAAACTAGGTGGCTACACCTTC; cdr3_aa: CASRTTGKLGGYTF
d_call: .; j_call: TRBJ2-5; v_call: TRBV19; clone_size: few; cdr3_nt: TGTGCCAGTAGTAAAGAGGGGCTAGCCGATTCAGAAGAGACCCAGTACTTC; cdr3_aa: CASSKEGLADSEETQYF
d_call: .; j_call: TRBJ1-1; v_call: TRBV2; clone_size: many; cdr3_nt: TGTGCCAGCAGTGAAAAGACAGGCGTAGGAGCTTTCTTT; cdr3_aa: CASSEKTGVGAFF
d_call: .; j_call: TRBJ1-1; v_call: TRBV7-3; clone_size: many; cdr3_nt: TGTGCCAGCAGCCTCACAGGTCGGATGAACACTGAAGCTTTCTTT; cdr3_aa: CASSLTGRMNTEAFF
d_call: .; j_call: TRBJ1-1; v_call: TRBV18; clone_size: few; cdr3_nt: TGTGCCAGCTCACCCACAGGGTCCGGCACTGAAGCTTTCTTT; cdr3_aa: CASSPTGSGTEAFF
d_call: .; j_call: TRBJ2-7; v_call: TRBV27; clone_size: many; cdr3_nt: TGTGCCAGCAGAGACAGGGAGGCCGAGCAGTACTTC; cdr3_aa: CASRDREAEQYF
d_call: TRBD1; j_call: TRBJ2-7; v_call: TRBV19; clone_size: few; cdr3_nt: TGTGCCAGTAGTATCAGGGGGCCGAAAACCTACGAGCAGTACTTC; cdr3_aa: CASSIRGPKTYEQYF
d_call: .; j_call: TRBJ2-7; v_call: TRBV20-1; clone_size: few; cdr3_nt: TGCAGTGCTATTGAAATGGGGGCCACCTACGAGCAGTACTTC; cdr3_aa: CSAIEMGATYEQYF
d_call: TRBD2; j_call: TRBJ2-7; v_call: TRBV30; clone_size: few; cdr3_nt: TGTGCCTGGAGTGGGGGGGGGGAGCAGTACTTC; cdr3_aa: CAWSGGGEQYF
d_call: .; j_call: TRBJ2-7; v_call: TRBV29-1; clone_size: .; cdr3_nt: TGCAGCGTGCTATGGAGCTCCTACGAGCAGTACTTC; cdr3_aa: CSVLWSSYEQYF
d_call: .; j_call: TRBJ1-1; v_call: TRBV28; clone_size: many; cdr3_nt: TGTGCCAGCAGTACCATGACAGTTGAAGCTTTCTTT; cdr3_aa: CASSTMTVEAFF
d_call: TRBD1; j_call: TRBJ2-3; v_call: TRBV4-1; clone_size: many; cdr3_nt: TGCGCCAGCAGCCAAGAGGACAGGGAATGGACAGATACGCAGTATTTT; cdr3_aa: CASSQEDREWTDTQYF
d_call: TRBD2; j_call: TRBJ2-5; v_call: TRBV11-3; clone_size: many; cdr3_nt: TGTGCCAGCAGCTTAAGGCGGGAGCTAAAAGAGACCCAGTACTTC; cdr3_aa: CASSLRRELKETQYF
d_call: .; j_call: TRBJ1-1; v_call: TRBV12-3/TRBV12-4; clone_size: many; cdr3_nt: TGTGCCAGCAGCCCCCCAGGGACAAGCCACGCTTTCTTT; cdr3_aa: CASSPPGTSHAFF
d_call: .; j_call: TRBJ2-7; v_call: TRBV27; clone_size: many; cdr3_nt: TGTGCCAGCAGTTTGGTACCGATTACCTACGAGCAGTACTTC; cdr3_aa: CASSLVPITYEQYF
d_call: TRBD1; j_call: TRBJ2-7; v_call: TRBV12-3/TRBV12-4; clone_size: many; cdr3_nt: TGTGCCAGCAGTCAAGACAGGGGGTTCGAGCAGTACTTC; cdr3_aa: CASSQDRGFEQYF
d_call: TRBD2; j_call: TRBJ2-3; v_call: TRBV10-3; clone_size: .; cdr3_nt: TGTGCCACCGCACAAGGCGGGAGGTTTACAGATACGCAGTATTTT; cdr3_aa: CATAQGGRFTDTQYF
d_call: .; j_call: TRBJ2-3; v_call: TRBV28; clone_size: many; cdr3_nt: TGTGCCAGCAGTTTATTTTACCAGGACAGCCCTAGCACAGATACGCAGTATTTT; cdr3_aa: CASSLFYQDSPSTDTQYF
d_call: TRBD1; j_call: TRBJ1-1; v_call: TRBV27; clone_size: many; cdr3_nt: TGTGCCAGCAGTTTATTCACAGGGGCCGGGGTTGTAAACACTGAAGCTTTCTTT; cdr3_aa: CASSLFTGAGVVNTEAFF
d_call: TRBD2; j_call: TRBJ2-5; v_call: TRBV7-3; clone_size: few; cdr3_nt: TGTGCCAGCAGCTTACTAGCGGGAGAACAGACCCAGTACTTC; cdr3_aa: CASSLLAGEQTQYF
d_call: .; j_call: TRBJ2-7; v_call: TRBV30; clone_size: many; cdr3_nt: TGTGCCTGGAGTGTACTTGGACAACGGACCTACGAGCAGTACTTC; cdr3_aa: CAWSVLGQRTYEQYF